These 23 T cell receptor beta chains were sequenced from one sample in a study of T cells in tuberculosis. Repertoires were generated with immunoSEQ multiplex PCR, while TCRdb's copy carries only in-frame clones and drops some. The sample has about 40,000 clones, around 92% seen once. Material for sequencing was PBMCs. The receptors come from a donor aged 10-29 years with latent tuberculosis or without tuberculosis infection. Some clones in this sample may be carry-over from other donors' samples.

The CDR3 reads CASSRDISNQPQHF. The CDR3 coding sequence is TGTGCCAGCAGCCGGGACATTAGCAATCAGCCCCAGCATTTT. This chain uses TRBV6-5 with TRBJ1-5, with D possibly TRBD1 on 6 matching bases. This CDR3 is 14 amino acids long. The germline V gene has CDR1 MNHEY and CDR2 SVGAGI. Trimming removed 6 bases from V and 0 bases from J, with 9 bases in between.

The V gene is TRBV4-1, the J gene TRBJ2-7; no definite D call. Trimming left V 2 bases short and J 2 bases short, with 13 bases between. Germline V lookup: CDR1 MGHRA, CDR2 YSYEKL. This CDR3 comprises 15 residues. The CDR3, as DNA: TGCGCCAGCAGCCAAATGGCCGGAGCAACCTACGAGCAGTACGTC. It yields the protein CASSQMAGATYEQYV.

This clone was observed once. At one end, the junction sequence differs from germline, possibly due to a read error. The rearrangement links TRBV5-4 to TRBJ1-4, with 10 bases identical to TRBD1. CDR1 is SGHNT and CDR2 is YYREEE in the germline V gene (reference sequence). The CDR3 sequence is 16 residues long. For the CDR3, the DNA is TGTGCCAGTAGCTTGAAAAAGGACAGGGGGAATGAAAAACTGTTTTTT. This translates into CASSLKKDRGNEKLFF.

The chain couples TRBV5-1 to TRBJ2-1; 13 bases align to TRBD2. V shed 2 bases and J 6 bases; nucleotides not matched to a gene: 2. This CDR3 is built from 15 residues. CDR1 is SGHRS, CDR2 YFSETQ, per germline. This CDR3 reads CASSLLAGGTNEQFF. The CDR3 DNA reads as TGCGCCAGCAGCTTACTAGCGGGGGGGACCAATGAGCAGTTCTTC.

In DNA form, the CDR3 reads TGTGCCAGCAGCTTGAGGGACTCCTACGAGCAGTACTTC. Translated, it gives CASSLRDSYEQYF. The chain uses TRBV11-2 and TRBJ2-7, with D maybe TRBD2 (5 bases). The CDR3 spans 13 residues. From germline, CDR1 is SGHAT and CDR2 FQNNGV. Trimming removed 3 bases from V and 0 bases from J, with 6 bases in between.

V usage is TRBV27 and J usage is TRBJ2-1; a possible D gene is TRBD1 (6 bases). V shed 3 bases and J shed 8 bases, with 17 bases lying between them. Germline V gene lookup returns CDR1 MNHEY and CDR2 SMNVEV (reference sequence). This CDR3 has 15 residues. The CDR3: CASSFLLGQYDEQFF. The DNA for the CDR3 is TGTGCCAGCAGTTTTTTGTTAGGACAGTACGATGAGCAGTTCTTC.

A single count supports this clone. The V call is TRBV10-3, the J call TRBJ2-2; 9 nucleotides agree with TRBD2. There are 16 residues in the CDR3. V shed 3 bases and J 4 bases; nucleotides not matched to a gene: 6. CDR1 and CDR2 from the germline V gene are ENHRY and SYGVKD. The CDR3 region is CAISDPRGGGTGELFF. CDR3 in DNA: TGTGCCATCAGTGACCCCCGCGGGGGGGGCACCGGGGAGCTGTTTTTT.

Comments on this clone: An end of the junction does not agree with germline; a read error may underlie this. The rearrangement links TRBV5-1 to TRBJ1-2; D is possibly TRBD1 (5 bases). Germline-derived CDR1 and CDR2 are SGHRS and YFSETQ. The CDR3 is 12 amino acids. CDR3 protein: CASSPGNYGYTF. CDR3 DNA: TGTGCCAGCAGCCCAGGGAACTATGGCTACACCTTC.

This chain connects TRBV7-2 to TRBJ2-7, with D unresolved. Germline V lookup: CDR1 SGHTA, CDR2 FQGNSA. The CDR3 has 11 amino acids. Trimming pared 8 bases from V and 2 bases from J, leaving 7 bases between. The CDR3 coding sequence is TGTGCCAGCTCTTCGGCCTACGAGCAGTACTTC. Its translation: CASSSAYEQYF.

This clone has just one count. The rearrangement joins TRBV25-1 to TRBJ2-2; a weak D match, TRBD1 (5 bases). Germline loops: CDR1 MGHDK, CDR2 SYGVNS. This CDR3 contains 16 residues. The V gene lost 1 base and the J gene lost 6 bases, with 15 bases spanning the gap. The CDR3 here is CASSESADTTAGELFF. Written as DNA, the CDR3 is TGTGCCAGCAGTGAATCGGCGGACACGACCGCCGGGGAGCTGTTTTTT.

The chain links TRBV27 to TRBJ2-7; 7 positions agree with TRBD1. The CDR3 covers 13 residues. V gave up 5 bases and J gave up 7 bases; unmatched junction bases: 8. Germline assignment: CDR1 MNHEY and CDR2 SMNVEV (reference sequence). The CDR3 nucleotides read TGTGCCAGCAGTGCCTCTACAGGGGTTGAGCAGTACTTC. It codes for CASSASTGVEQYF.

CDR3 bases: TGTGCCAGCAGTTACTCCGGGACAGGGGACACAGATACGCAGTATTTT. As protein: CASSYSGTGDTDTQYF. The chain links TRBV6-6 to TRBJ2-3, with 10 bases identical to TRBD1. This CDR3 spans 16 amino acids. The V segment lost 0 bases and the J segment 2 bases; nucleotides outside the gene matches: 2. The V gene's germline CDR1 is MNHNY and CDR2 SVGAGI (reference sequence).

The rearrangement links TRBV19 to TRBJ2-2; possibly TRBD1 for D (5 bases). From germline, CDR1 is LNHDA and CDR2 SQIVND (reference sequence). The CDR3 loop spans 14 amino acids. With 3 bases removed from V and 6 bases from J, the gap between germline ends came to 11 bases. The CDR3 protein is CASSMWQGSGELFF. The CDR3 DNA follows: TGTGCCAGTAGTATGTGGCAGGGTTCCGGGGAGCTGTTTTTT.

This clone has only one observation. The V gene is TRBV4-3, the J gene TRBJ2-3, with 16 bases lining up with TRBD2. Germline V CDR1 and CDR2: LGHNA, YSLEER. The CDR3 has 18 amino acids. Germline trimming cut 5 bases from V and 4 bases from J; bases unmatched to any gene: 9. CDR3 nucleotides: TGCGCCAGCAGCTTAATTCCCGGGACTAGCGGGGGGGCAGATACGCAGTATTTT. It specifies CASSLIPGTSGGADTQYF.

CDR3 nucleotides: TGTGCCAGCAGCTTAACACGGACAGGGCAGGGTAGGGCCAACGTCCTGACTTTC. Protein: CASSLTRTGQGRANVLTF. The chain has TRBV7-9 and TRBJ2-6; 8 nucleotides align to TRBD1. The germline V gene has CDR1 SEHNR and CDR2 FQNEAQ (reference sequence). Losses at the gene ends were 2 bases for V and 5 bases for J; bases not matched to a gene: 11. The CDR3 is made up of 18 amino acids.

The V gene is TRBV13, the J gene TRBJ1-1; TRBD1 matches at 9 bases. This CDR3 is 15 amino acids long. With 5 bases clipped from V and 12 bases from J, the junction kept 16 bases outside the gene matches. Germline values: CDR1 PRHDT, CDR2 FYEKMQ (reference sequence). The CDR3 DNA reads as TGTGCCAGCAGCAAATACACAGGGGGCGTCTTCTTAACTTTCTTT. This encodes CASSKYTGGVFLTFF.

The chain couples TRBV5-1 to TRBJ1-2; tentative D call: TRBD1 (6 bases). V lost 1 base, J lost 6 bases, and 10 bases lay in between. This CDR3 has 13 residues. Looked up from germline, CDR1 is SGHRS and CDR2 is YFSETQ. CDR3 bases: TGCGCCAGCAGCTTGTACCAGGGGAATGGCTACACCTTC. Its translation is CASSLYQGNGYTF.

The chain combines TRBV27 with TRBJ1-3; maybe TRBD1 (5 bases). The CDR3 is 15 residues long. CDR1 MNHEY and CDR2 SMNVEV come from the germline V gene (reference sequence). Deletions cut 2 bases from V and 4 bases from J, with 12 bases between. CDR3 protein: CASSLKGLTGNTIYF. The CDR3 bases are TGTGCCAGCAGTTTAAAGGGGCTTACGGGAAACACCATATATTTT.

The chain employs TRBV19 and TRBJ1-6, with D maybe TRBD1 (6 bases). Per the germline V gene, CDR1 is LNHDA and CDR2 is SQIVND (reference sequence). This CDR3 has 15 amino acids. The V end lost 2 bases, the J end lost 3 bases, and 8 bases lay between the germline ends. The CDR3 sequence: CASSISGVYNSPLHF. CDR3 coding DNA: TGTGCCAGTAGTATATCAGGGGTCTATAATTCACCCCTCCACTTT.

This chain uses TRBV11-2 with TRBJ2-1; 16 bases are shared with TRBD2. Per germline, CDR1 SGHAT and CDR2 FQNNGV. The V segment lost 2 bases and the J segment 8 bases; nucleotides outside the gene matches: 9. CDR3 length equals 18 residues. This CDR3 is CASSLSGTSGGAGDEQFF. The CDR3 nucleotides are TGTGCCAGCAGCTTATCCGGGACTAGCGGGGGGGCCGGAGATGAGCAGTTCTTC.

This clone was detected only once. The genes are TRBV4-1 and TRBJ1-1, with TRBD1 as a possible D gene (6 bases). The V gene lost 4 bases and the J gene lost 11 bases, with 17 bases spanning the gap. This CDR3 region has 13 residues. CDR1 and CDR2 (germline): MGHRA, YSYEKL. Here the CDR3 DNA reads TGCGCCAGCAGCCTTTTGGGAGACAGGTCTGCTTTCTTT. The encoded protein is CASSLLGDRSAFF.

This clone has a single count. The chain recombines TRBV19 with TRBJ2-7, with D maybe TRBD2 (6 bases). The germline V gene has CDR1 LNHDA and CDR2 SQIVND (reference sequence). Trimming took 4 bases from V and 1 from J, leaving 8 bases between them. The length of the CDR3 is 13 residues. The CDR3 nucleotides read TGTGCCAGTAGTAGGGGGGAGTCCTACGAGCAGTACGTC. It is translated as CASSRGESYEQYV.

The chain links TRBV19 to TRBJ1-6, with 7 bases fitting TRBD1. Germline lookup yields CDR1 LNHDA and CDR2 SQIVND (reference sequence). This CDR3 contains 14 residues. The V gene end was trimmed by 1 base and the J gene end by 8 bases; junction bases not matched to a gene: 2. CDR3 sequence reads: CASSIAGGDSPLHF. The DNA of the CDR3 is TGTGCCAGTAGTATAGCAGGGGGAGATTCACCCCTCCACTTT. The variable domain in full, completed from reference TRBV19 and TRBJ1-6, reads DGGITQSPKYLFRKEGQNVTLSCEQNLNHDAMYWYRQDPGQGLRLIYYSQIVNDFQKGDIAEGYSVSREKKESFPLTVTSAQKNPTAFYLCASSIAGGDSPLHFGNGTRLTVT.